This TCR beta chain was sequenced during a study of blood T cell repertoires in COVID-19. Study summary: PBMCs, B-cell-depleted T cells, or T cells provided the cDNA or gDNA that made up the material.

This CDR3 region has 15 residues. Per the germline V gene, CDR1 is LGHNA and CDR2 is YSLEER. Trimming removed 0 bases from V and 9 bases from J, with 12 bases in between. Repertoires were generated with immunoSEQ multiplex PCR, while TCRdb's copy carries only in-frame clones and drops some. The data contain 130,000 to 150,000 clones, around 84% of them singletons. Which cohort a participant joined came from the clinical history participants gave. People in the exposed group encountered a COVID-19 case within 2 weeks before entering the study. The gene calls are TRBV4-3 and TRBJ1-6; no reliable D call. Sequenced material: PBMCs or T cells enriched from blood (not recorded which). This TCR derives from a woman in her fifties or sixties who had been exposed to COVID-19. CDR3 protein: CASSQETLELSPLHF. As DNA, the CDR3 is TGCGCCAGCAGCCAAGAGACACTAGAACTTTCACCCCTCCACTTT.